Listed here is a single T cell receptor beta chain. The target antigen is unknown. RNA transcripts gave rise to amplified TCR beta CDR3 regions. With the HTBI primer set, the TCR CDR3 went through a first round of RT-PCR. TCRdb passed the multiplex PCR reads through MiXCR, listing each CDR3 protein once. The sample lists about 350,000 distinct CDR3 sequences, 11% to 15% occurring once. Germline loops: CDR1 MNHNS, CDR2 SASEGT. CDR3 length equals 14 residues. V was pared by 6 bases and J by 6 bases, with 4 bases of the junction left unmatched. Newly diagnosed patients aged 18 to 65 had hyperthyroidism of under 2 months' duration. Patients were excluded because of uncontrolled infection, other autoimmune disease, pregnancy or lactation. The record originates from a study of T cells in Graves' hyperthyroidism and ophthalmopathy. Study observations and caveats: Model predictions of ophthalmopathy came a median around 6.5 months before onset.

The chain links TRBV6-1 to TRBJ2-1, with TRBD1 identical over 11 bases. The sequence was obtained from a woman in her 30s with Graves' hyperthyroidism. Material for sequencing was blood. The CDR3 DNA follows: TGTGCCAGCAGCTGGACAGGGGGCCGCAATGAGCAGTTCTTC. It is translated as CASSWTGGRNEQFF.